This record looks at one TCR beta chain sequence and its context. Its antigen is unknown. Germline V gives CDR1 SEHNR, CDR2 FQNEAQ (reference sequence). V trimming: 4 bases; J trimming: 3 bases; junction bases outside the gene matches: 6. The CDR3 runs 14 residues. This sample is drawn from a study of identical twins. Study-level findings and limits: Where beta out-of-frame sequences were concerned, excess twin sharing was weaker. In drawing conclusions, the study used cross-sectional statistical analysis and did not follow the same donors.

MiXCR, run by TCRdb on the 5' RACE reads, gives a single entry per CDR3 protein. The sample contains approximately 190,000 distinct CDR3 sequences, more than 15% of which appear only once. These sequences were also reported in another study, on T cells expressing NK-cell markers. That publication notes: Of eight sequenced donors, seven were HCMV-seropositive and one HCMV-seronegative.

J is TRBJ2-7 and V is TRBV7-9; 7 positions agree with TRBD2. The clonotype originates from a young woman in good health. Input material: CD8+ T cells sorted from blood. CDR3 sequence: CASSSGLSNYEQYF. The CDR3 DNA follows: TGTGCCAGCAGCTCGGGACTATCCAACTACGAGCAGTACTTC.